Sequencing of this T cell receptor (beta chain) was carried out in a study of response to subunit inactivated influenza vaccine. This clonotype was detected only a few times. The CDR3 has 14 residues. Trimming at V came to 0 bases and at J to 13 bases, leaving 9 bases not matched to a gene. Germline assignment: CDR1 SGHDT and CDR2 YYEEEE. TCRdb independently ran MiXCR on the RT-PCR reads; one entry per CDR3 protein. The table lists roughly 710,000 distinct CDR3 sequences, 13% to 15% of them singletons. The receptor's source is a man between 45 and 60 years old who received an inactivated influenza vaccine. The material was PBMCs from blood, obtained approximately 15 days before vaccination. This chain uses TRBV5-6 with TRBJ2-1; 8 bases agree with TRBD2. The chain's CDR3 is CASSLGGGRRAQFF. The CDR3 DNA sequence: TGTGCCAGCAGCTTGGGCGGGGGGCGGCGGGCCCAGTTCTTC. Full variable domain (rest looked up from reference TRBV5-6 and TRBJ2-1): DAGVTQSPTHLIKTRGQQVTLRCSPKSGHDTVSWYQQALGQGPQFIFQYYEEEERQRGNFPDRFSGHQFPNYSSELNVNALLLGDSALYLCASSLGGGRRAQFFGPGTRLTVL.